This T cell receptor (beta chain) was identified in a study of control samples from healthy donors and cancer patients. The germline gives CDR1 LGHDT, CDR2 YNNKEL (reference sequence). CDR3 size: 14 residues. Deletions cut 1 base from V and 7 bases from J, with 11 bases between. The assay was immunoSEQ multiplex PCR, and TCRdb's table has in-frame clones only and misses some. The sample records over 150,000 clones, approximately 94% being singletons. The chain uses TRBV3-1 (or the pseudogene TRBV3-2) and TRBJ1-5; D not certain. The sequenced sample was PBMCs. This clonotype was obtained from a man in his sixties with colorectal cancer. The CDR3, as DNA: TGTGCCAGCAGCCAAGGGACGGAGGGACAGCCCCAGCATTTT. Translating it yields CASSQGTEGQPQHF.